These 27 T cell receptor beta chains originate from one sample sequenced in a study of blood T cell repertoires in COVID-19. Generated by immunoSEQ multiplex PCR, the TCRdb table keeps only in-frame clones and is missing some. The sample lists fewer than 200,000 clones; 87% were seen once. Material: peripheral blood. The receptors come from a woman aged 50 to 65 with acute or convalescent COVID-19.

This chain connects TRBV5-1 to TRBJ2-7; TRBD1 is a possible D gene (6 bases). The CDR3 runs to 15 residues. Trimming took off 5 bases at V and 1 base at J, with 16 bases between the two ends. Germline V gives CDR1 SGHRS, CDR2 YFSETQ. CDR3 DNA: TGCGCCAGCAGTTTCGGACAGTTACCTTCCTACGAGCAGTACTTC. It encodes CASSFGQLPSYEQYF.

The chain couples TRBV6-5 to TRBJ1-1, with 8 bases matching TRBD1. The ends lost 6 bases at V and 1 base at J; junction bases unmatched: 7. The CDR3 has 15 residues. In germline, CDR1 is MNHEY, CDR2 SVGAGI. The CDR3 DNA is TGTGCCAGCAGGGCTGGACAGGGAAGGAACACTGAAGCTTTCTTT. This translates into CASRAGQGRNTEAFF.

This clone was detected a few times. V gene TRBV7-8 combines with J gene TRBJ1-3, with D perhaps matching TRBD1 (6 bases). The V and J ends lost 7 bases and 0 bases respectively, with 10 bases between them. Germline V gives CDR1 SGHVS, CDR2 FQNEAQ. This CDR3 region has 14 residues. CDR3 in DNA: TGTGCCAGCACCCAGACAGGCTCTGGAAACACCATATATTTT. Protein sequence: CASTQTGSGNTIYF.

This clone showed up just once. The gene calls are TRBV11-2 and TRBJ2-7; TRBD2 agrees at 9 bases. J was trimmed by 7 bases and V by 5 bases; bases with no gene match: 12. The CDR3 loop spans 15 amino acids. Germline values: CDR1 SGHAT, CDR2 FQNNGV. The CDR3 region is CASSPQGTSRREQYF. The CDR3 DNA reads as TGTGCCAGCAGCCCTCAAGGGACTAGCCGACGGGAGCAGTACTTC.

The chain is built from TRBV6-5 and TRBJ2-5; 7 bases are a match to TRBD1. CDR1 is MNHEY, CDR2 SVGAGI, per germline. J was trimmed by 3 bases and V by 5 bases; bases with no gene match: 6. The CDR3 has 14 amino acids. CDR3 sequence: CASSTEGTEETQYF. CDR3 coding DNA: TGTGCCAGCAGTACAGAAGGGACAGAAGAGACCCAGTACTTC.

The V call is TRBV6-2 or TRBV6-3, the J call TRBJ1-1; D might be TRBD1 (6 bases). This CDR3 contains 16 residues. Germline V gene sequence: CDR1 MNHEY, CDR2 SVGEGT. V dropped 4 bases and J dropped 0 bases, with 15 bases sitting between them. The CDR3 reads CASSLTSDRMNTEAFF. CDR3 DNA sequence: TGTGCCAGCAGTTTGACTTCAGACAGGATGAACACTGAAGCTTTCTTT.

The CDR3 DNA reads as TGTGCCAGCAGTTACCGACAGGGTATGGTCAATCAGCCCCAGCATTTT. Protein product: CASSYRQGMVNQPQHF. V gene TRBV6-2 or TRBV6-3 combines with J gene TRBJ1-5, with 7 positions matching TRBD1. The germline V gene encodes CDR1 MNHEY and CDR2 SVGEGT. This CDR3 is built from 16 residues. V was pared by 2 bases and J by 3 bases, with 7 bases of the junction left unmatched.

This sequence joins TRBV24-1 and TRBJ2-1, with 8 bases identical to TRBD1. V trimming: 3 bases; J trimming: 6 bases; junction bases outside the gene matches: 9. The germline V gene has CDR1 KGHDR and CDR2 SFDVKD. The CDR3 is 16 amino acids. The CDR3 sequence: CATSDPRTGTLNEQFF. In DNA, the CDR3 is TGTGCCACCAGTGATCCTCGGACAGGGACCCTCAATGAGCAGTTCTTC.

In this sample, this clone turned up once. J is TRBJ2-2 and V is TRBV7-6; 14 nucleotides match TRBD2. V shed 3 bases, J shed 7 bases, and the junction held 10 bases outside the gene matches. The CDR3 totals 18 residues. The germline V gene has CDR1 SGHVS and CDR2 FNYEAQ. For the CDR3, the DNA is TGTGCCAGCAGCTTCCCCACCCAGACTAGCGGGGGGGTCGGGGAGCTGTTTTTT. Protein: CASSFPTQTSGGVGELFF.

This clone was counted many times. This chain joins TRBV6-6 and TRBJ2-2; 8 bases align to TRBD1. This CDR3 is 17 amino acids long. J was trimmed by 3 bases and V by 6 bases; bases with no gene match: 12. Germline loops: CDR1 MNHNY, CDR2 SVGAGI (reference sequence). This CDR3 reads CASSRMAGGWDTGELFF. CDR3 bases: TGTGCCAGCAGCCGAATGGCAGGGGGCTGGGACACCGGGGAGCTGTTTTTT.

About this clone itself: This specimen includes other DNA sequences encoding the same CDR3. The rearrangement joins TRBV6-5 to TRBJ1-2; 7 bases fit TRBD1. Germline V CDR1 and CDR2: MNHEY, SVGAGI. V shed 6 bases, J shed 2 bases, and the junction held 3 bases outside the gene matches. The CDR3 totals 13 residues. In nucleotides, the CDR3 is TGTGCCAGCAGGGCAGGGGGGAACTATGGCTACACCTTC. It encodes CASRAGGNYGYTF.

The chain is built from TRBV7-3 and TRBJ1-2; D is unresolved. Germline V lookup: CDR1 SGHTA, CDR2 FQGTGA. The CDR3 totals 14 residues. V was shortened by 5 bases and J by 1 base, with 11 bases between the two germline ends. The CDR3 loop is CASSPGRDNYGYTF. The CDR3 region has the DNA TGTGCCAGCAGCCCAGGTCGAGATAACTATGGCTACACCTTC.

The chain links TRBV30 to TRBJ1-5; 9 bases agree with TRBD1. This CDR3 is 15 amino acids long. The trim removed 1 base at V and 6 bases at J, leaving 7 bases unmatched. CDR1 and CDR2 (germline): GTSNPN, SVGIG (reference sequence). CDR3 residues: CAWSGGTGPSQPQHF. Written as DNA, the CDR3 is TGTGCCTGGAGTGGAGGGACAGGGCCAAGTCAGCCCCAGCATTTT.

J is TRBJ2-3 and V is TRBV4-3; 11 bases match TRBD2. Trimming cost V 2 bases and J 4 bases; bases outside gene matches: 20. This CDR3 is 21 amino acids long. The germline V gene has CDR1 LGHNA and CDR2 YSLEER. This CDR3 is CASSQKGFLGTSGRSADTQYF. The CDR3 nucleotides are TGCGCCAGCAGCCAAAAGGGATTTCTCGGGACTAGCGGTCGGTCCGCAGATACGCAGTATTTT.

The chain has TRBV4-1 and TRBJ1-5; 7 nucleotides line up with TRBD1. Germline V lookup: CDR1 MGHRA, CDR2 YSYEKL. V lost 2 bases to trimming and J lost 2 bases; unmatched junction nucleotides: 0. The CDR3 length is 14 residues. The CDR3 bases are TGCGCCAGCAGCCAAACAGGGGGCAATCAGCCCCAGCATTTT. This encodes CASSQTGGNQPQHF.

This clone was seen a single time. The chain recombines TRBV5-1 with TRBJ1-6, with 7 bases matching TRBD1. V shed 4 bases, J shed 5 bases, and the junction held 6 bases outside the gene matches. The CDR3 is 15 amino acids. Germline V gene data show CDR1 as SGHRS and CDR2 as YFSETQ. The CDR3 DNA reads as TGCGCCAGCAGCGGGGACAGTATAGATAATTCACCCCTCCACTTT. Its protein is CASSGDSIDNSPLHF.

V is TRBV5-1 and J is TRBJ2-7, with TRBD1 matching 10 bases. With V trimmed by 4 bases and J by 3 bases, 4 bases remained unmatched. The CDR3 is 14 amino acids. CDR1 is SGHRS and CDR2 is YFSETQ in the germline V gene. The CDR3 here is CASSQGQGFYEQYF. The CDR3 DNA reads as TGCGCCAGCAGCCAGGGACAGGGGTTCTACGAGCAGTACTTC.

This clone was counted a few times. This chain joins TRBV5-8 and TRBJ1-2; 7 bases fit TRBD1. V trimming: 3 bases; J trimming: 5 bases; junction bases outside the gene matches: 4. Germline CDR1 is SGHTS and CDR2 is YDEGEE. The CDR3 is made up of 13 amino acids. CDR3 sequence (DNA): TGTGCCAGCAGCTCACAGGGGTGGTATGGCTACACCTTC. Translated: CASSSQGWYGYTF.

This clone has just a few counts. The chain combines TRBV15 with TRBJ2-2; no clear D gene. V lost 8 bases and J 1 base, leaving 8 bases between the germline ends. Germline CDR1 LNHNV, CDR2 YYDKDF (reference sequence). This CDR3 has 13 residues. The CDR3 sequence: CATELLNTGELFF. CDR3 bases: TGTGCCACCGAACTTCTGAACACCGGGGAGCTGTTTTTT.

The chain joins TRBV27 to TRBJ2-5, with TRBD2 matching 8 bases. This CDR3 is built from 14 residues. V lost 1 base and J lost 3; bases outside the gene matches: 1. CDR1 and CDR2 (germline): MNHEY, SMNVEV (reference sequence). CDR3 region: CASSLYSGKETQYF. CDR3 nucleotides: TGTGCCAGCAGTTTATATAGCGGGAAAGAGACCCAGTACTTC.

The chain carries TRBV6-2 or TRBV6-3 and TRBJ1-2, with D possibly TRBD1 on 5 matching bases. CDR3 size: 15 residues. V was cut by 1 base and J by 0 bases, with 9 bases left in between. The germline V gene encodes CDR1 MNHEY and CDR2 SVGEGT. CDR3 protein: CASSYFDRANYGYTF. In nucleotides, the CDR3 is TGTGCCAGCAGTTACTTCGACAGAGCTAACTATGGCTACACCTTC.

The chain joins TRBV3-1 (or the pseudogene TRBV3-2) to TRBJ2-3; weak D call: TRBD2 (7 bases). This CDR3 spans 18 amino acids. Trimming cost V 2 bases and J 3 bases, with 21 bases left between them. Per germline, CDR1 LGHDT and CDR2 YNNKEL (reference sequence). The CDR3 bases are TGTGCCAGCAGCCAAAAATTGGGGGGGGCGAAAACTACAGATACGCAGTATTTT. Amino acids: CASSQKLGGAKTTDTQYF.

This clone is a singleton in its sample. V gene TRBV19 combines with J gene TRBJ1-5; perhaps TRBD1 as D (5 bases). Germline V gene sequence: CDR1 LNHDA, CDR2 SQIVND (reference sequence). The V end was cut by 2 bases, the J end by 4 bases, with 18 bases between. The CDR3 spans 17 residues. The CDR3 DNA is TGTGCCAGTAGTATAATCCCCCTGGCAGGGCGGAATCAGCCCCAGCATTTT. Residues: CASSIIPLAGRNQPQHF.

The V gene is TRBV5-1, the J gene TRBJ2-2, with TRBD1 matching 7 bases. The CDR3 consists of 14 residues. The germline CDR1 and CDR2 sequences are SGHRS and YFSETQ. With 4 bases clipped from V and 8 bases from J, the junction kept 8 bases outside the gene matches. The CDR3 loop reads CASSPGQPTGELFF. CDR3 coding DNA: TGCGCCAGCAGCCCGGGACAGCCGACGGGGGAGCTGTTTTTT.

This chain uses TRBV27 with TRBJ2-1; possible D gene TRBD2, 5 bases. CDR1 is MNHEY, CDR2 SMNVEV, per germline (reference sequence). The V end lost 2 bases, the J end lost 4 bases, and 9 bases lay between the germline ends. The CDR3 is 14 amino acids. CDR3 bases: TGTGCCAGCAGTTTAGGGAGACTATACAATGAGCAGTTCTTC. Amino acid sequence: CASSLGRLYNEQFF.

V is TRBV24-1 and J is TRBJ2-7; 11 bases fit TRBD1. Trimming removed 5 bases from V and 2 bases from J; junction bases left unmatched: 4. CDR3 size: 15 residues. Germline CDR1 KGHDR, CDR2 SFDVKD. CDR3 in amino acids: CATSAGTGGTYEQYF. In nucleotides, the CDR3 is TGTGCCACCAGTGCCGGGACAGGGGGGACCTACGAGCAGTACTTC.

CDR3 loop: CASSRPGTGGVEQYF. The CDR3 DNA is TGTGCCAGCAGCCGACCCGGGACAGGGGGCGTTGAGCAGTACTTC. This chain connects TRBV5-5 to TRBJ2-7; 12 nucleotides line up with TRBD1. This CDR3 has 15 amino acids. The V segment lost 4 bases and the J segment 7 bases; nucleotides outside the gene matches: 9. Germline CDR1 SGHKS, CDR2 YYEKEE (reference sequence).